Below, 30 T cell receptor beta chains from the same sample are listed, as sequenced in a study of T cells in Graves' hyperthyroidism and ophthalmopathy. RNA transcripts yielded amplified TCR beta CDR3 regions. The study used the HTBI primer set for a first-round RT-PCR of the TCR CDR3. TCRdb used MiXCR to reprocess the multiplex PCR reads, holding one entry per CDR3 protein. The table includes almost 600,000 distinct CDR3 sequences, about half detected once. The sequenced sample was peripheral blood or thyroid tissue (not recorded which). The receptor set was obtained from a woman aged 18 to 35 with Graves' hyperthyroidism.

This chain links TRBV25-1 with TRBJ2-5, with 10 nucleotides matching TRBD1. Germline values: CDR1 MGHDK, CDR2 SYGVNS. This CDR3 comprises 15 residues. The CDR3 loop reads CARDFKGTGVETQYF. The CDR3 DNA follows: TGTGCTAGAGATTTTAAGGGGACAGGGGTTGAGACCCAGTACTTC.

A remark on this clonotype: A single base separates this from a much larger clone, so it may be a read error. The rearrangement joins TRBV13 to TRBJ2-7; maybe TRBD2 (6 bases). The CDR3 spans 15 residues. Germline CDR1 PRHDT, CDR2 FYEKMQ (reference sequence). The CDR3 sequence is CACSPGWDLNYEQYF. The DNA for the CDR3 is TGTGCCTGCAGCCCGGGTTGGGACTTAAATTACGAGCAGTACTTC.

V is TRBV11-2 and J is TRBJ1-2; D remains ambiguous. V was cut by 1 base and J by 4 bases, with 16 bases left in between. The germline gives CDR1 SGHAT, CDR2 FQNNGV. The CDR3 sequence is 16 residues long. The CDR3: CASSLGRGLDGYGYTF. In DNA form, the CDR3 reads TGTGCCAGCAGCTTAGGGCGGGGTCTCGATGGCTATGGCTACACCTTC. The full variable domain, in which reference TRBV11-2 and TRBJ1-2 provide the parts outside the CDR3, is EAGVAQSPRYKIIEKRQSVAFWCNPISGHATLYWYQQILGQGPKLLIQFQNNGVVDDSQLPKDRFSAERLKGVDSTLKIQPAKLEDSAVYLCASSLGRGLDGYGYTFGSGTRLTVV.

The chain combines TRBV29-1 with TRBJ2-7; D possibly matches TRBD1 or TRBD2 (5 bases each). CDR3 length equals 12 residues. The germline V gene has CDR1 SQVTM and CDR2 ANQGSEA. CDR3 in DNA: TGCACCGTACCGGGACCTAGCTACGAGCAGTACTTC. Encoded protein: CTVPGPSYEQYF.

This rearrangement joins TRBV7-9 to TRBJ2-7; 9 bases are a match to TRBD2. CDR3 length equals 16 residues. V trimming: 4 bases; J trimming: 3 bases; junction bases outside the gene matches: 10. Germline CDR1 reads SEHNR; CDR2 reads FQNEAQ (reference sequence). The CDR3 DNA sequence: TGTGCCAGCAGCTACCCGGGGGCTAGCGGGAACTACGAGCAGTACTTC. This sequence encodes CASSYPGASGNYEQYF.

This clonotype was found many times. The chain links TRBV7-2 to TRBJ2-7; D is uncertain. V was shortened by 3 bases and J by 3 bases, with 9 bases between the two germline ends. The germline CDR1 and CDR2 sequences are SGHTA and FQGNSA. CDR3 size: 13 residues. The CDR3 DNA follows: TGTGCCAGCAGCTTGGGCGGAGACTACGAGCAGTACTTC. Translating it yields CASSLGGDYEQYF.

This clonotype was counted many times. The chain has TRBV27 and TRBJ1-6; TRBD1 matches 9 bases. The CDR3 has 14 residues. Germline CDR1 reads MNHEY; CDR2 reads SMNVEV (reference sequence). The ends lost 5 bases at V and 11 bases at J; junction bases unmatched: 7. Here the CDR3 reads CASSLGQGVPPLHF. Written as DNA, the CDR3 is TGTGCCAGCAGTCTGGGACAGGGAGTCCCACCCCTCCACTTT.

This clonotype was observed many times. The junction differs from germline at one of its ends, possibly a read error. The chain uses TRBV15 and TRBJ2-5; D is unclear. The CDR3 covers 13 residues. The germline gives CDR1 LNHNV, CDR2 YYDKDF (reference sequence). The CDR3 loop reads CATSRVGKETQYF. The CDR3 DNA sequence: TGTGCCACCAGTAGAGTAGGAAAAGAGACCCAGTACTTC. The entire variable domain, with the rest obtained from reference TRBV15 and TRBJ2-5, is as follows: DAMVIQNPRYQVTQFGKPVTLSCSQTLNHNVMYWYQQKSSQAPKLLFHYYDKDFNNEADTPDNFQSRRPNTSFCFLDIRSPGLGDTAMYLCATSRVGKETQYFGPGTRLLVL.

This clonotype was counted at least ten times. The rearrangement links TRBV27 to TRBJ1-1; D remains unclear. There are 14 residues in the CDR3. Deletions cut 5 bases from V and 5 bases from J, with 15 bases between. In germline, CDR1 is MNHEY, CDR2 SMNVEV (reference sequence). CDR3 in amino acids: CASSPHTVHTEAFF. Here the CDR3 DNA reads TGTGCCAGCAGTCCCCATACCGTTCATACTGAAGCTTTCTTT.

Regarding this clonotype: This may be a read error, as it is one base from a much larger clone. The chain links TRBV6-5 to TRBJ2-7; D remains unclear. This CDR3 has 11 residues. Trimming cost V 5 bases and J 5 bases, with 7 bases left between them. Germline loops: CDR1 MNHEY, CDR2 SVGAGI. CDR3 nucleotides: TGTGCCAGCAGTCACGAAGACGAGCAGTACTTC. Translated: CASSHEDEQYF.

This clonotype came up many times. CDR3 loop: CATTRTGGMETQYF. CDR3 DNA sequence: TGCGCCACCACCCGGACAGGGGGAATGGAGACCCAGTACTTC. This chain joins TRBV5-1 and TRBJ2-5; 10 positions agree with TRBD1. The CDR3 spans 14 residues. Germline V gene sequence: CDR1 SGHRS, CDR2 YFSETQ. Trimming removed 9 bases from V and 5 bases from J; junction bases left unmatched: 10.

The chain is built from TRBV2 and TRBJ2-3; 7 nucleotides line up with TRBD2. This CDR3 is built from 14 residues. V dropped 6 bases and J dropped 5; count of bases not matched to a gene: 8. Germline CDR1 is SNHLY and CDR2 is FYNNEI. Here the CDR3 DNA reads TGTGCCAGCAGGAGACTAGCCTCCGGAGATACGCAGTATTTT. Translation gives CASRRLASGDTQYF.

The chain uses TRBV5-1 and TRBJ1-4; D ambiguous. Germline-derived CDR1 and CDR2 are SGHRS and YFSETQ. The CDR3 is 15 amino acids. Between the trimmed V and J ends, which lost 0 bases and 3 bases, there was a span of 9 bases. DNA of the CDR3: TGCGCCAGCAGCTTGGGTCGGACCTCTAATGAAAAACTGTTTTTT. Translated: CASSLGRTSNEKLFF.

This CDR3 is CASSLEAASYEQYF. The CDR3 DNA follows: TGTGCCAGCAGCTTGGAGGCAGCGTCCTACGAGCAGTACTTC. This chain joins TRBV7-9 and TRBJ2-7; D might be TRBD2 (5 bases). Germline values: CDR1 SEHNR, CDR2 FQNEAQ (reference sequence). Trimming shortened V by 3 bases and J by 1 base, and 10 bases separated the two germline ends. This CDR3 is built from 14 residues.

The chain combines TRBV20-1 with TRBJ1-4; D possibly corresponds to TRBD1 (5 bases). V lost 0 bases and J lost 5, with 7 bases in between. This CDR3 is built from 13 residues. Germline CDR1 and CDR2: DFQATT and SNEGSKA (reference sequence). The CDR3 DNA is TGCAGTGCTAGAGAACGGGGGAATGAAAAACTGTTTTTT. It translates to CSARERGNEKLFF.

The CDR3 protein is CATSDGWGTAYEQYF. CDR3 DNA sequence: TGTGCCACCAGTGACGGTTGGGGGACAGCCTACGAGCAGTACTTC. The chain is built from TRBV5-4 and TRBJ2-7; TRBD1 matches at 7 bases. Looked up from germline, CDR1 is SGHNT and CDR2 is YYREEE (reference sequence). This CDR3 comprises 15 residues. J gave up 2 bases and V 9 bases, and 14 bases lay outside the gene matches.

For the CDR3, the DNA is TGTGCCAGTAGTATTAAGGGTAGGGCAGCTACCTACGAGCAGTACTTC. Translating it yields CASSIKGRAATYEQYF. This chain links TRBV19 with TRBJ2-7; D call uncertain. CDR1 and CDR2 (germline): LNHDA, SQIVND (reference sequence). The length of the CDR3 is 16 residues. The V end was cut by 3 bases, the J end by 2 bases, with 17 bases between.

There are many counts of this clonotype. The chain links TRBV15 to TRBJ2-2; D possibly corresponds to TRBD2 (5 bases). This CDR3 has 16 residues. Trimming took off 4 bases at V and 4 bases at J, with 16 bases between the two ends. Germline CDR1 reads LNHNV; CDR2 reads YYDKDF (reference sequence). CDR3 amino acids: CATSIPPEGRTGELFF. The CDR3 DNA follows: TGTGCCACCAGCATACCCCCCGAGGGCCGCACCGGGGAGCTGTTTTTT.

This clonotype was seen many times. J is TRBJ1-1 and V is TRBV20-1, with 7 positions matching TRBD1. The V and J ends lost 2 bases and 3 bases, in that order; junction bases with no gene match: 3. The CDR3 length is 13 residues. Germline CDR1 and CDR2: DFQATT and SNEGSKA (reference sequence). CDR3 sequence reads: CSARQGVHTEAFF. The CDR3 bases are TGCAGTGCTAGACAGGGGGTACACACTGAAGCTTTCTTT.

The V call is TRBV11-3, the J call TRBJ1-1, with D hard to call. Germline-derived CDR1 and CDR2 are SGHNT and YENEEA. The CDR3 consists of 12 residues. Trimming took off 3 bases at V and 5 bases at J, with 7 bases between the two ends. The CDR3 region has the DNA TGTGCCAGCAGCTTTCCCTGGACTGAAGCTTTCTTT. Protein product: CASSFPWTEAFF.

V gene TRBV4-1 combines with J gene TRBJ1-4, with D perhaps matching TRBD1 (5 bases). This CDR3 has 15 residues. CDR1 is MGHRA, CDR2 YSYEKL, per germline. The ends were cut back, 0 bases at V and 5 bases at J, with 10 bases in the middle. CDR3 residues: CASSQEGGGNEKLFF. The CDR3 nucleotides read TGCGCCAGCAGCCAAGAGGGCGGGGGAAATGAAAAACTGTTTTTT.

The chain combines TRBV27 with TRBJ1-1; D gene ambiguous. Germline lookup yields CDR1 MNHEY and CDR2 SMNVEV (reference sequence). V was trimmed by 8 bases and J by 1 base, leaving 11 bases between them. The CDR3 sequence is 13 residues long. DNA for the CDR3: TGTGCCAGCGGGAGAACAAGGAACACTGAAGCTTTCTTT. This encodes CASGRTRNTEAFF.

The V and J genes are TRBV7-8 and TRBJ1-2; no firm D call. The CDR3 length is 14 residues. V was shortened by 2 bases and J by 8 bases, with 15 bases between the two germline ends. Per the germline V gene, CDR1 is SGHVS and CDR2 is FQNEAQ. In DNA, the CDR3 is TGTGCCAGCAGCTTATTTAAGAGGCTTGAAGGCTACACCTTC. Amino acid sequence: CASSLFKRLEGYTF.

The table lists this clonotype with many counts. The CDR3 nucleotides are TGTGCCACCAGTGATTTCGCCCCCTCGGACCAAGAGACCCAGTACTTC. It codes for CATSDFAPSDQETQYF. This chain links TRBV24-1 with TRBJ2-5, with D uncertain. V gave up 1 base and J gave up 0 bases, with 11 bases separating them. There are 16 residues in the CDR3. Germline CDR1 KGHDR, CDR2 SFDVKD.

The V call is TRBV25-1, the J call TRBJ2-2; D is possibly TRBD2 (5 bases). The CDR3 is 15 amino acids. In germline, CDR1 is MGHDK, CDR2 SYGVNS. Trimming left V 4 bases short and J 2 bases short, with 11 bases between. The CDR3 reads CASSGGLLNTGELFF. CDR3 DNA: TGTGCCAGCAGTGGAGGACTCTTAAACACCGGGGAGCTGTTTTTT.

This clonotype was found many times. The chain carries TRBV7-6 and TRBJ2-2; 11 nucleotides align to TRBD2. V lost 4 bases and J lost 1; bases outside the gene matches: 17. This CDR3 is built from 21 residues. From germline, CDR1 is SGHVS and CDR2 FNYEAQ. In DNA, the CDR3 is TGTGCCAGCAGCTCCACCCCTGGTCCACTAGCGGGAGATCGGAACACCGGGGAGCTGTTTTTT. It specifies CASSSTPGPLAGDRNTGELFF.

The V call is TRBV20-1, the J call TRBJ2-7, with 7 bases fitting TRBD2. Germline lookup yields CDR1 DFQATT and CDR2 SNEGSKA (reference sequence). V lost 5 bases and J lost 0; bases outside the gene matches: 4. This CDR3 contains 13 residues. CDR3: CSAGEGPSYEQYF. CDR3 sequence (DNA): TGCAGTGCTGGGGAGGGGCCCTCCTACGAGCAGTACTTC.

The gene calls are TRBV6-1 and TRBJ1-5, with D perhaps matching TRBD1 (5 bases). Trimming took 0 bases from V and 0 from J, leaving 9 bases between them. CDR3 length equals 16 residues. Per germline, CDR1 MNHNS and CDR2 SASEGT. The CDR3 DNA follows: TGTGCCAGCAGTGAAGCGGACAATTATAGCAATCAGCCCCAGCATTTT. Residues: CASSEADNYSNQPQHF.

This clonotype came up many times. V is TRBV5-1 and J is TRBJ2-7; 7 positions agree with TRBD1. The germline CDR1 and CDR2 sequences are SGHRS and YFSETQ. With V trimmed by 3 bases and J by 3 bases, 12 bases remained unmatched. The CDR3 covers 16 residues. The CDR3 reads CASSSMSGGGFYEQYF. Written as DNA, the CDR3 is TGCGCCAGCAGCTCTATGTCAGGGGGTGGTTTCTACGAGCAGTACTTC.

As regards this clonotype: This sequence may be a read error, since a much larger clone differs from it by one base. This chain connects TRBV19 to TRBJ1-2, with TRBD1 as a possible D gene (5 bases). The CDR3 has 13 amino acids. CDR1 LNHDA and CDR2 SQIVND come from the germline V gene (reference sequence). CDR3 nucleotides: TGTGCCAGTAGCCTGGGACCGGTCTATGACTACACCTTC. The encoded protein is CASSLGPVYDYTF.